This TCR beta chain is from a study of cytomegalovirus exposure and HLA in healthy donors. With regard to this clone: What it binds is not known.

Trimming shortened V by 0 bases and J by 8 bases, and 11 bases separated the two germline ends. This CDR3 is 13 amino acids long. Germline lookup yields CDR1 SGHKS and CDR2 YYEKEE (reference sequence). Study-level findings and limits: It was reportedly the case that the classifier diagnosed cytomegalovirus status with high specificity and sensitivity.

The table came from immunoSEQ multiplex PCR; TCRdb's copy has only in-frame clones and leaves some out. The data hold 50,000 to 70,000 clones, with roughly 94% observed a single time. The V gene is TRBV5-5, the J gene TRBJ1-2; tentatively, D is TRBD1 (5 bases). This TCR derives from a woman younger than 35 in good health and CMV-seropositive. Sequencing input: PBMCs. CDR3 in DNA: TGTGCCAGCAGCTTGGTTCAGGGAAGCGGCTACACCTTC. Protein sequence: CASSLVQGSGYTF.